A single sample is the source of the 23 T cell receptor beta chains below, sequenced in a study of cytomegalovirus exposure and HLA in healthy donors. This PCR relied on a set of 60 Vbeta primers and 13 Jbeta primers. Only in-frame clones appear in the TCRdb table, and some are missing; sequencing was by immunoSEQ multiplex PCR. This table has 150,000 to 200,000 clones, 75% to 85% appearing once. Source material: PBMCs. Receptor source: a woman in her thirties in good health and CMV-seropositive.

J is TRBJ2-7 and V is TRBV19, with 9 nucleotides matching TRBD2. Germline V gene sequence: CDR1 LNHDA, CDR2 SQIVND (reference sequence). The V gene end was trimmed by 4 bases and the J gene end by 5 bases; junction bases not matched to a gene: 9. The CDR3 has 15 amino acids. The CDR3 DNA sequence: TGTGCCAGTAGTAGGAGGACTAGCGACATCCACGAGCAGTACTTC. Translated: CASSRRTSDIHEQYF.

V is TRBV2 and J is TRBJ1-2; 9 nucleotides match TRBD1. The germline gives CDR1 SNHLY, CDR2 FYNNEI. The trim removed 6 bases at V and 6 bases at J, leaving 5 bases unmatched. The length of the CDR3 is 13 residues. The chain's CDR3 is CASSEGQGDGYTF. The CDR3 region has the DNA TGTGCCAGCAGCGAGGGACAGGGTGATGGCTACACCTTC. The full variable domain, in which reference TRBV2 and TRBJ1-2 provide the parts outside the CDR3, is EPEVTQTPSHQVTQMGQEVILRCVPISNHLYFYWYRQILGQKVEFLVSFYNNEISEKSEIFDDQFSVERPDGSNFTLKIRSTKLEDSAMYFCASSEGQGDGYTFGSGTRLTVV.

The chain couples TRBV6-6 to TRBJ1-5; D uncertain. The V end was cut by 1 base, the J end by 4 bases, with 8 bases between. The CDR3 sequence is 14 residues long. Germline V gene data show CDR1 as MNHNY and CDR2 as SVGAGI (reference sequence). The CDR3 protein is CASSYYPTNQPQHF. The CDR3 DNA reads as TGTGCCAGCAGTTACTATCCCACTAATCAGCCCCAGCATTTT.

The chain combines TRBV11-3 with TRBJ2-7; D perhaps matches TRBD1 (6 bases). V was shortened by 5 bases and J by 3 bases, with 17 bases between the two germline ends. Germline lookup yields CDR1 SGHNT and CDR2 YENEEA. This CDR3 spans 15 amino acids. The chain's CDR3 is CASSQTGTHYYEQYF. The CDR3 nucleotides read TGTGCCAGCAGCCAAACCGGGACACACTACTACGAGCAGTACTTC.

This clone was detected only once. CDR3 region: CASSSLGQGNTEAFF. The CDR3, as DNA: TGCGCCAGCAGCTCGTTGGGACAGGGGAACACTGAAGCTTTCTTT. The V and J genes are TRBV5-1 and TRBJ1-1; TRBD1 matches 9 bases. The V segment lost 3 bases and the J segment 1 base; nucleotides outside the gene matches: 4. CDR1 is SGHRS and CDR2 is YFSETQ in the germline V gene. The CDR3 consists of 15 residues.

This clone was counted only a few times. The chain combines TRBV4-1 with TRBJ1-5; D call uncertain. The V gene lost 1 base and the J gene lost 6 bases, with 13 bases spanning the gap. CDR3 length: 15 amino acids. Germline CDR1 is MGHRA and CDR2 is YSYEKL. The CDR3 sequence: CASSQVQELGQPQHF. The DNA of the CDR3 is TGCGCCAGCAGCCAAGTTCAGGAATTGGGTCAGCCCCAGCATTTT.

This clone was counted between two and nine times. J is TRBJ1-2 and V is TRBV15, with 8 bases identical to TRBD1. The CDR3 is 14 amino acids. V shed 0 bases and J 5 bases; nucleotides not matched to a gene: 2. Germline CDR1 is LNHNV and CDR2 is YYDKDF (reference sequence). The CDR3 loop is CATSRDRGRYGYTF. The DNA for the CDR3 is TGTGCCACCAGCAGAGACAGGGGGCGGTATGGCTACACCTTC.

The CDR3 spells CASSLASGTDYTYEQYF. The CDR3 region has the DNA TGCGCCAGCAGCTTGGCTTCCGGGACAGACTACACCTACGAGCAGTACTTC. The chain recombines TRBV5-1 with TRBJ2-7; 7 nucleotides agree with TRBD1. Germline V gene lookup returns CDR1 SGHRS and CDR2 YFSETQ. With V trimmed by 0 bases and J by 2 bases, 11 bases remained unmatched. This CDR3 contains 17 residues.

The chain is built from TRBV9 and TRBJ2-1; D is ambiguous. The CDR3 loop spans 14 amino acids. CDR1 and CDR2 (germline): SGDLS, YYNGEE. Trimming pared 5 bases from V and 4 bases from J, leaving 13 bases between. The CDR3 DNA reads as TGTGCCAGCAGTTTAAGACTTAATTACAATGAGCAGTTCTTC. It is translated as CASSLRLNYNEQFF.

This chain links TRBV27 with TRBJ2-7; TRBD2 matches at 8 bases. Per the germline V gene, CDR1 is MNHEY and CDR2 is SMNVEV (reference sequence). This CDR3 region has 15 residues. Unmatched junction bases numbered 7, after V lost 6 bases and J lost 0 bases. CDR3 DNA sequence: TGTGCCAGCAGCCGTAGCGGGACCAGCTCCTACGAGCAGTACTTC. Protein sequence: CASSRSGTSSYEQYF.

This chain joins TRBV4-2 and TRBJ1-2; 8 bases fit TRBD1. Trimming took 1 base from V and 8 from J; bases not matched to a gene: 9. From germline, CDR1 is LGHNA and CDR2 YNFKEQ. This CDR3 has 15 amino acids. The DNA of the CDR3 is TGTGCCAGCAGCCAAGTAGGGCAGGGGGCGGGGGGCTACACCTTC. It codes for CASSQVGQGAGGYTF.

The chain carries TRBV7-8 and TRBJ2-3; a weak D match, TRBD1 (5 bases). The CDR3 has 14 amino acids. Trimming cost V 2 bases and J 6 bases, with 12 bases left between them. CDR1 is SGHVS and CDR2 is FQNEAQ in the germline V gene. The CDR3 nucleotides read TGTGCCAGCAGCTTAATCAGGGTTAGGGATACGCAGTATTTT. This sequence encodes CASSLIRVRDTQYF.

J is TRBJ1-5 and V is TRBV28; D is uncertain. The V gene lost 3 bases and the J gene lost 7 bases, with 4 bases spanning the gap. Germline V lookup: CDR1 MDHEN, CDR2 SYDVKM. This CDR3 region has 11 residues. CDR3 sequence (DNA): TGTGCCAGCAGTTTTAAACAGCCCCAGCATTTT. It is translated as CASSFKQPQHF.

The J gene is TRBJ1-2, the V gene TRBV19, with TRBD1 matching 9 bases. V lost 5 bases, J lost 3 bases, and 7 bases stayed unmatched. The CDR3 has 15 amino acids. The germline gives CDR1 LNHDA, CDR2 SQIVND (reference sequence). The CDR3 DNA is TGTGCCAGTAGTCCCGGGACAGGGTACCACTATGGCTACACCTTC. This gives the protein CASSPGTGYHYGYTF.

The V call is TRBV11-3, the J call TRBJ1-1; 7 bases match TRBD1. The CDR3 extends over 15 amino acids. The junction had 4 bases not matched to a gene; V was cut back by 2 bases and J by 1 base. CDR1 and CDR2 (germline): SGHNT, YENEEA. Here the CDR3 DNA reads TGTGCCAGCAGCTTATTCACAGGGGCGAACACTGAAGCTTTCTTT. Residues: CASSLFTGANTEAFF.

The rearrangement links TRBV15 to TRBJ2-7; 10 bases are a match to TRBD1. V lost 0 bases and J lost 6; bases outside the gene matches: 5. The CDR3 is 15 amino acids. Germline V gene sequence: CDR1 LNHNV, CDR2 YYDKDF (reference sequence). The CDR3 DNA is TGTGCCACCAGCAGAGATCGACAGGGGGCGCGCGAGCAGTACTTC. This sequence encodes CATSRDRQGAREQYF.

This clone was recorded a few times. V usage is TRBV27 and J usage is TRBJ1-5; the D gene is possibly TRBD1 (5 bases). Germline lookup yields CDR1 MNHEY and CDR2 SMNVEV (reference sequence). Trimming took off 5 bases at V and 2 bases at J, with 25 bases between the two ends. The CDR3 runs 19 residues. The CDR3 is CASSPSRQFTMGGNQPQHF. CDR3 nucleotide sequence: TGTGCCAGCAGTCCATCCCGACAGTTCACGATGGGTGGCAATCAGCCCCAGCATTTT.

The rearrangement joins TRBV2 to TRBJ2-7, with TRBD1 matching over 7 bases. The germline V gene encodes CDR1 SNHLY and CDR2 FYNNEI. Germline trimming cut 10 bases from V and 3 bases from J; bases unmatched to any gene: 9. The CDR3 consists of 13 residues. The CDR3 nucleotides read TGTGCCAACATCAGACAGGGACACTACGAGCAGTACTTC. Residues: CANIRQGHYEQYF.

The chain combines TRBV11-3 with TRBJ2-2; a possible D gene is TRBD2 (5 bases). CDR1 SGHNT and CDR2 YENEEA come from the germline V gene. Trimming cost V 5 bases and J 8 bases, with 21 bases left between them. CDR3 size: 16 residues. Here the CDR3 DNA reads TGTGCCAGCAGCCCCCTTCTAGCCCCAGAGGCGGGGGAGCTGTTTTTT. Translating gives CASSPLLAPEAGELFF.

The chain couples TRBV11-2 to TRBJ2-7; a possible D gene is TRBD2 (5 bases). Trimming cost V 1 base and J 1 base, with 8 bases left between them. CDR3 size: 14 residues. Germline values: CDR1 SGHAT, CDR2 FQNNGV. CDR3 residues: CASSLARVSYEQYF. The CDR3 region has the DNA TGTGCCAGCAGCTTAGCGAGGGTGTCCTACGAGCAGTACTTC. Combining the CDR3 with reference TRBV11-2 and TRBJ2-7 gives the whole variable domain EAGVAQSPRYKIIEKRQSVAFWCNPISGHATLYWYQQILGQGPKLLIQFQNNGVVDDSQLPKDRFSAERLKGVDSTLKIQPAKLEDSAVYLCASSLARVSYEQYFGPGTRLTVT.

This clone turned up a few times. The rearrangement uses TRBV25-1 and TRBJ2-7; D might be TRBD2 (6 bases). With 6 bases removed from V and 2 bases from J, the gap between germline ends came to 17 bases. The CDR3 has 15 residues. The germline gives CDR1 MGHDK, CDR2 SYGVNS. This CDR3 reads CASSLGRNYAYEQYF. CDR3 DNA: TGTGCCAGCAGCCTGGGGAGGAACTACGCCTACGAGCAGTACTTC.

This chain uses TRBV28 with TRBJ2-7; 10 bases fit TRBD1. Germline V CDR1 and CDR2: MDHEN, SYDVKM. This CDR3 comprises 16 residues. The V and J ends lost 7 bases and 4 bases, in that order; junction bases with no gene match: 13. The CDR3 loop reads CASNYGGQGPGYEQYF. The CDR3 bases are TGTGCCAGCAATTATGGGGGACAGGGGCCAGGGTACGAGCAGTACTTC.

This chain links TRBV6-1 with TRBJ2-3; the D gene is possibly TRBD2 (6 bases). The CDR3 runs 14 residues. CDR1 and CDR2 from the germline V gene are MNHNS and SASEGT. Trimming took 6 bases from V and 9 from J, leaving 19 bases between them. This CDR3 reads CASRSGTHPSTQYF. DNA of the CDR3: TGTGCCAGCAGGTCAGGGACTCACCCCTCGACGCAGTATTTT.